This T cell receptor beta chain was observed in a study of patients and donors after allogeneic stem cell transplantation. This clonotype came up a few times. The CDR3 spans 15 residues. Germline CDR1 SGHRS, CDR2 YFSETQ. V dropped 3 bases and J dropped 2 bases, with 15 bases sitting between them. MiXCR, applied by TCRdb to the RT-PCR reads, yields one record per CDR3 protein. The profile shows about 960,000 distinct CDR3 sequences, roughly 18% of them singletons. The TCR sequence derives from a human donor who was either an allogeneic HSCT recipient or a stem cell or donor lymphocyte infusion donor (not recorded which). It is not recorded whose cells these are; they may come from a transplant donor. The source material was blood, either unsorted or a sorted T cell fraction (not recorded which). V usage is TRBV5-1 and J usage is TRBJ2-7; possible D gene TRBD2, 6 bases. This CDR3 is CASSSVTGVAYEQYF. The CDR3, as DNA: TGCGCCAGCAGCTCTGTAACGGGAGTGGCCTACGAGCAGTACTTC.